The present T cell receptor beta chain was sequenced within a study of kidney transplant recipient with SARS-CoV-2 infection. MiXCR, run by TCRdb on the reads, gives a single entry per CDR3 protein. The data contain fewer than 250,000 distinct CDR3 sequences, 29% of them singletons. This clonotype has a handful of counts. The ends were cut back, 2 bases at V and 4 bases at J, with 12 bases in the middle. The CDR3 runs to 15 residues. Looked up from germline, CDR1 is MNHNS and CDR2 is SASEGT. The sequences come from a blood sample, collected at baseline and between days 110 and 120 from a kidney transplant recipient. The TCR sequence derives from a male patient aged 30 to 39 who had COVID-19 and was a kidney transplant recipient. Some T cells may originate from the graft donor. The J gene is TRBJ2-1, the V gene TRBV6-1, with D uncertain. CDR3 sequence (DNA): TGTGCCAGCAGTGAAATGGCTAGACCATACAATGAGCAGTTCTTC. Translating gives CASSEMARPYNEQFF.